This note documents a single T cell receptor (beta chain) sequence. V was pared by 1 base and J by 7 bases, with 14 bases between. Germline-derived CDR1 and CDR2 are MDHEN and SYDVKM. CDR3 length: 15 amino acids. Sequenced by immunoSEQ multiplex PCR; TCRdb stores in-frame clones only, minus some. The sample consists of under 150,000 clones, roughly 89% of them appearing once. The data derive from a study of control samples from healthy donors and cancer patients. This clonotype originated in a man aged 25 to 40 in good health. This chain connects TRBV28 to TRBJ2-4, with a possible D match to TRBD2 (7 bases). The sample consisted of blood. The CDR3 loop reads CASSLFGGDNNIQYF. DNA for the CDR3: TGTGCCAGCAGTTTATTTGGGGGGGACAACAACATTCAGTACTTC.